These 3 T cell receptor beta chains came from one sample sequenced in a study of cytotoxic CD8 clonotypes in ibrutinib-treated CLL. The data were produced by immunoSEQ multiplex PCR, yet TCRdb's version contains in-frame clones alone and is incomplete. The sample carries 200,000 or so clones, approximately 79% recorded once. This material consisted of PBMCs, taken after 12 months of ibrutinib treatment. These receptor sequences come from a human donor with chronic lymphocytic leukemia.

The V and J genes are TRBV27 and TRBJ2-3; 10 bases fit TRBD2. Germline CDR1 reads MNHEY; CDR2 reads SMNVEV (reference sequence). V shed 7 bases and J 6 bases; nucleotides not matched to a gene: 13. The CDR3 consists of 16 residues. The CDR3 sequence: CASNTRVAGGPDTQYF. For the CDR3, the DNA is TGTGCCAGCAATACTCGGGTAGCGGGAGGCCCGGATACGCAGTATTTT.

CDR3: CASSEGGTGPPLHF. The CDR3 region has the DNA TGTGCCAGCAGTGAAGGAGGGACAGGCCCACCCCTCCACTTT. The chain employs TRBV6-1 and TRBJ1-6; 8 bases match TRBD1. CDR3 length: 14 amino acids. The J segment lost 11 bases and the V segment lost 1 base, leaving 4 bases of the junction unmatched. CDR1 and CDR2 from the germline V gene are MNHNS and SASEGT.

The chain joins TRBV27 to TRBJ1-2, with a possible D match to TRBD1 (5 bases). CDR3 size: 14 residues. Trimming removed 3 bases at V and 7 bases at J, with 15 bases between. Germline loops: CDR1 MNHEY, CDR2 SMNVEV (reference sequence). CDR3 residues: CASSFARAGGGYTF. The CDR3 DNA follows: TGTGCCAGCAGTTTCGCCCGGGCCGGGGGTGGCTACACCTTC.